What follows are 3 T cell receptor beta chains derived from one specimen sequenced in a study of siplizumab effects on memory and regulatory T cells. Clones were sequenced by immunoSEQ multiplex PCR, and TCRdb holds only the in-frame ones, with some missing. This repertoire shows approximately 120,000 clones, 92% found once; its top ten account for about 0.7%. Sequenced material: Tregs sorted from blood. The receptors shown here come from a human donor in good health.

A few counts support this clone. The V and J genes are TRBV14 and TRBJ1-4; the D gene is possibly TRBD1 (5 bases). CDR1 and CDR2 from the germline V gene are SGHDN and FVKESK. This CDR3 has 16 residues. With 4 bases removed from V and 0 bases from J, the gap between germline ends came to 12 bases. The CDR3 DNA reads as TGTGCCAGCAGCCCCGGGACCTTTGCAACTAATGAAAAACTGTTTTTT. Translation gives CASSPGTFATNEKLFF.

The V gene is TRBV12-5, the J gene TRBJ2-2; no reliable D call. V was trimmed by 6 bases and J by 7 bases, leaving 9 bases between them. The CDR3 sequence is 12 residues long. CDR1 is LGHNT, CDR2 FRNRAP, per germline. For the CDR3, the DNA is TGTGCTAGTGGACCCGTCGGCGGGGAGCTGTTTTTT. Translating gives CASGPVGGELFF.

Regarding this clone: One junction end disagrees with the germline gene, perhaps due to a read error. The genes are TRBV10-3 and TRBJ2-7; 11 bases align to TRBD1. From germline, CDR1 is ENHRY and CDR2 SYGVKD. The CDR3 is 14 residues long. CDR3 nucleotide sequence: TGTGCCATCACTGAGGGACAGGGGGCCTACGAGCAGTACTTC. Its protein is CAITEGQGAYEQYF.